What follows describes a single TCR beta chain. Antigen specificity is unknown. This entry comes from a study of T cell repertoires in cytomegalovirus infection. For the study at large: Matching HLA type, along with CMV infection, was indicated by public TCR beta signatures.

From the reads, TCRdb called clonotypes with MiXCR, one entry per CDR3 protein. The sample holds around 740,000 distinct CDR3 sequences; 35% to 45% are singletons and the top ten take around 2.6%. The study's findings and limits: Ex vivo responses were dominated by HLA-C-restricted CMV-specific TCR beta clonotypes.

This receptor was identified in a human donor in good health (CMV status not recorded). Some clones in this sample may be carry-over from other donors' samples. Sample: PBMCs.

The DNA of the CDR3 is TGCGCCAGCAAGACTAGCGGGAGTAATTTTTCCCACACACACCCAGATACGCAGTATTTT. Its translation: CASKTSGSNFSHTHPDTQYF. The chain combines TRBV5-1 with TRBJ2-3; 12 nucleotides match TRBD2. CDR3 size: 20 residues. Germline CDR1 reads SGHRS; CDR2 reads YFSETQ. V gave up 6 bases and J gave up 4 bases; unmatched junction bases: 21.